The 8 T cell receptor beta chains below were found in one sample sequenced in a study of response to subunit inactivated influenza vaccine. Via MiXCR, TCRdb re-called the RT-PCR reads, giving one row per CDR3 protein. The sample has 560,000 or so distinct CDR3 sequences; 6.5% to 8% are singletons. This material consisted of PBMCs from blood, taken about 23 months after vaccination. The receptors stem from a man between 50 and 75 years old who received an inactivated influenza vaccine.

This clonotype was seen more than once but under ten times. J is TRBJ1-3 and V is TRBV4-1, with D unresolved. CDR3 length: 15 amino acids. Germline V gene data show CDR1 as MGHRA and CDR2 as YSYEKL. V lost 1 base to trimming and J lost 1 base, with 8 bases between them. CDR3 nucleotide sequence: TGCGCCAGCAGCCAAGGGACGGTGTCTGGAAACACCATATATTTT. It translates to CASSQGTVSGNTIYF.

Only a few counts were recorded for this clonotype. The CDR3 DNA follows: TGTGCCAGCAGCGGAGGTCTAGCGGCCACAGATACGCAGTATTTT. Protein product: CASSGGLAATDTQYF. The genes are TRBV12-3 or TRBV12-4 and TRBJ2-3; 7 bases match TRBD2. The CDR3 sequence is 15 residues long. Germline trimming cut 6 bases from V and 2 bases from J; bases unmatched to any gene: 8.

This chain connects TRBV4-1 to TRBJ2-7, with D possibly TRBD1 on 5 matching bases. Germline CDR1 reads MGHRA; CDR2 reads YSYEKL. The V gene lost 0 bases and the J gene lost 5 bases, with 8 bases spanning the gap. The CDR3 runs to 13 residues. CDR3: CASSQDRANEQYF. CDR3 bases: TGCGCCAGCAGCCAAGACAGGGCGAACGAGCAGTACTTC.

CDR3 sequence: CATSRRQGITDTQYF. In DNA form, the CDR3 reads TGTGCCACCAGCAGAAGACAGGGGATCACAGATACGCAGTATTTT. The chain has TRBV15 and TRBJ2-3; 8 bases align to TRBD1. Germline CDR1 LNHNV, CDR2 YYDKDF (reference sequence). This CDR3 region has 15 residues. The V segment lost 2 bases and the J segment 2 bases; nucleotides outside the gene matches: 3.

The chain employs TRBV6-2 or TRBV6-3 and TRBJ1-2; D may be TRBD1 (5 bases). From germline, CDR1 is MNHEY and CDR2 SVGEGT. V shed 5 bases and J shed 4 bases, with 17 bases lying between them. CDR3 length equals 15 residues. CDR3 bases: TGTGCCAGCAGTCCAGGGTCCTCACAACGCTATGGCTACACCTTC. This encodes CASSPGSSQRYGYTF.

The chain combines TRBV20-1 with TRBJ2-1; D perhaps matches TRBD2 (6 bases). Deletions cut 3 bases from V and 7 bases from J, with 16 bases between. CDR1 is DFQATT, CDR2 SNEGSKA, per germline (reference sequence). This CDR3 comprises 14 residues. CDR3 nucleotides: TGCAGTGCTAGGGAGGGGACTGCGATTAATGAGCAGTTCTTC. It translates to CSAREGTAINEQFF.

This clonotype was seen a few times. The V call is TRBV20-1, the J call TRBJ1-1; D unresolved. The CDR3 has 14 residues. The germline V and J ends were trimmed by 3 bases and 1 base, with 12 bases remaining between them. Germline V CDR1 and CDR2: DFQATT, SNEGSKA (reference sequence). This CDR3 is CSASRWQKNTEAFF. Written as DNA, the CDR3 is TGCAGTGCTAGTCGATGGCAGAAGAACACTGAAGCTTTCTTT.

V and J are TRBV20-1 and TRBJ2-3; perhaps TRBD2 as D (5 bases). This CDR3 spans 14 amino acids. Trimming cost V 1 base and J 1 base, with 9 bases left between them. Germline CDR1 and CDR2: DFQATT and SNEGSKA (reference sequence). The CDR3 region is CSARAPRGTDTQYF. The CDR3 DNA sequence: TGCAGTGCTAGAGCCCCGCGGGGCACAGATACGCAGTATTTT.